These 25 T cell receptor beta chains share one sample of origin, sequenced in a study of neurological immune-mediated disorders. MiXCR, run by TCRdb on the 5' RACE reads, gives a single entry per CDR3 protein. The table lists 50,000 to 60,000 distinct CDR3 sequences, 4% of them singletons. Input material: CD4+ T cells from blood. Receptors originate from a woman aged 40-49 years with multiple sclerosis.

This clonotype was counted at least ten times. V usage is TRBV18 and J usage is TRBJ2-7, with D unclear. There are 14 residues in the CDR3. Germline V gene sequence: CDR1 KGHSH, CDR2 LQKENI. Trimming stripped 4 bases from V and 0 bases from J, with 10 bases between. Here the CDR3 DNA reads TGTGCCAGCTCACTTGAGCAAGACTCCTACGAGCAGTACTTC. Its translation is CASSLEQDSYEQYF.

This clonotype was observed at least ten times. The rearrangement uses TRBV20-1 and TRBJ2-7, with D possibly TRBD2 on 7 matching bases. The germline V gene encodes CDR1 DFQATT and CDR2 SNEGSKA (reference sequence). CDR3 length: 13 amino acids. The V gene lost 5 bases and the J gene lost 4 bases, with 15 bases spanning the gap. The DNA of the CDR3 is TGCAGTGCTCACCCAAGGGGGGGGTACGAGCAGTACTTC. This codes for CSAHPRGGYEQYF.

This clonotype was detected many times. The chain joins TRBV10-3 to TRBJ2-3; 8 bases align to TRBD2. J was trimmed by 7 bases and V by 5 bases; bases with no gene match: 14. The CDR3 sequence is 16 residues long. Germline assignment: CDR1 ENHRY and CDR2 SYGVKD. This CDR3 is CAISSHSGDAPNTQYF. The CDR3 DNA is TGTGCCATCAGTTCCCATAGCGGGGACGCCCCAAATACGCAGTATTTT.

This clonotype was seen many times. The genes are TRBV12-3 or TRBV12-4 and TRBJ2-4, with D uncertain. The CDR3 runs 14 residues. Trimming pared 3 bases from V and 2 bases from J, leaving 8 bases between. For the CDR3, the DNA is TGTGCCAGCAGTTTCCCGAAGACCAAAAACATTCAGTACTTC. Translating gives CASSFPKTKNIQYF.

This clonotype has at least ten counts. This rearrangement joins TRBV4-1 to TRBJ1-4; no reliable D call. The CDR3 consists of 15 residues. Trimming left V 0 bases short and J 5 bases short, with 10 bases between. Germline CDR1 MGHRA, CDR2 YSYEKL. CDR3 DNA sequence: TGCGCCAGCAGCCAAGATGGGCACTACAATGAAAAACTGTTTTTT. Translation gives CASSQDGHYNEKLFF.

Many counts were recorded for this clonotype. The V call is TRBV5-1, the J call TRBJ1-5; D is unclear. The CDR3 runs to 13 residues. V lost 1 base, J lost 4 bases, and 6 bases lay in between. The germline V gene has CDR1 SGHRS and CDR2 YFSETQ. The CDR3 nucleotides are TGCGCCAGCAGCTTGAGGCCAAATCAGCCCCAGCATTTT. This translates into CASSLRPNQPQHF.

This clonotype was counted at least ten times. This sequence joins TRBV5-1 and TRBJ1-2; D is perhaps TRBD1 (6 bases). Looked up from germline, CDR1 is SGHRS and CDR2 is YFSETQ. The CDR3 loop spans 16 amino acids. V shed 0 bases and J shed 8 bases, with 20 bases lying between them. The DNA for the CDR3 is TGCGCCAGCAGCTTGGGATTTCCGGACAGAGGGGAAGGCTACACCTTC. Translating it yields CASSLGFPDRGEGYTF.

This clonotype has ten or more counts. The rearrangement joins TRBV5-4 to TRBJ2-3, with 10 bases fitting TRBD2. Germline V gene data show CDR1 as SGHNT and CDR2 as YYREEE (reference sequence). V shed 6 bases, J shed 6 bases, and the junction held 16 bases outside the gene matches. The CDR3 consists of 17 residues. CDR3 in amino acids: CASTSGLAEPKADTQYF. The CDR3 DNA is TGTGCCAGCACCTCCGGACTAGCGGAACCTAAAGCGGATACGCAGTATTTT.

This clonotype was seen at least ten times. The chain recombines TRBV24-1 with TRBJ2-3; D unresolved. Trimming shortened V by 4 bases and J by 6 bases, and 10 bases separated the two germline ends. The CDR3 has 13 residues. Looked up from germline, CDR1 is KGHDR and CDR2 is SFDVKD. DNA for the CDR3: TGTGCCACCAGTGAGGGGTTTGCGGATACGCAGTATTTT. It codes for CATSEGFADTQYF.

This clonotype was seen at least ten times. The V and J genes are TRBV7-9 and TRBJ1-2, with 8 bases identical to TRBD1. The CDR3 is 17 amino acids. Germline V gene sequence: CDR1 SEHNR, CDR2 FQNEAQ (reference sequence). Trimming cost V 6 bases and J 6 bases; bases outside gene matches: 18. Here the CDR3 DNA reads TGTGCCAGCAGTCGTAAAGCTCCCGGACAGGGCGAAGATGGCTACACCTTC. It codes for CASSRKAPGQGEDGYTF.

At least ten counts were recorded for this clonotype. The chain combines TRBV7-2 with TRBJ2-3; unclear D gene. Trimming stripped 0 bases from V and 5 bases from J, with 0 bases between. From germline, CDR1 is SGHTA and CDR2 FQGNSA. The length of the CDR3 is 11 residues. This CDR3 is CASSLADTQYF. For the CDR3, the DNA is TGTGCCAGCAGCTTAGCAGATACGCAGTATTTT.

This clonotype was observed at least ten times. The chain joins TRBV7-2 to TRBJ1-3, with no clear D. The CDR3 loop spans 14 amino acids. Trimming took 5 bases from V and 0 from J, leaving 8 bases between them. Germline V gene sequence: CDR1 SGHTA, CDR2 FQGNSA. CDR3 loop: CASSLGPSGNTIYF. CDR3 nucleotide sequence: TGTGCCAGCAGCCTTGGTCCCTCTGGAAACACCATATATTTT.

This clonotype showed up many times. This sequence joins TRBV4-1 and TRBJ2-1, with unresolved D. The CDR3 consists of 17 residues. Germline V gene sequence: CDR1 MGHRA, CDR2 YSYEKL. V shed 1 base and J shed 0 bases, with 13 bases lying between them. The CDR3 nucleotides are TGCGCCAGCAGCCAAGTTCGTGGCCCTTACTCCTACAATGAGCAGTTCTTC. It specifies CASSQVRGPYSYNEQFF.

This clonotype came up many times. The rearrangement joins TRBV3-1 to TRBJ1-2; TRBD1 might be the D (5 bases). The CDR3 contains 12 residues. V lost 4 bases and J lost 8, with 11 bases in between. Germline lookup yields CDR1 LGHDT and CDR2 YNNKEL (reference sequence). CDR3 DNA: TGTGCCAGCAGCCTCTGGGGCCAAGGCTACACCTTC. Protein product: CASSLWGQGYTF.

This clonotype occurred many times. J is TRBJ1-6 and V is TRBV9, with D uncertain. V was cut by 3 bases and J by 7 bases, with 11 bases left in between. Per the germline V gene, CDR1 is SGDLS and CDR2 is YYNGEE. This CDR3 is built from 14 residues. CDR3 protein: CASSARAQNSPLHF. The CDR3 nucleotides read TGTGCCAGCAGCGCCCGGGCCCAAAATTCACCCCTCCACTTT.

This clonotype was observed many times. The chain links TRBV10-3 to TRBJ1-1; maybe TRBD1 (5 bases). The ends were cut back, 6 bases at V and 1 base at J, with 15 bases in the middle. The CDR3 is 15 residues long. The germline CDR1 and CDR2 sequences are ENHRY and SYGVKD. CDR3 nucleotide sequence: TGTGCCATCAGCACCTTCGGGGGGGAGAACACTGAAGCTTTCTTT. It codes for CAISTFGGENTEAFF.

In this sample, this clonotype turned up many times. The chain couples TRBV4-1 to TRBJ1-3, with D tentatively TRBD1 (5 bases). CDR1 MGHRA and CDR2 YSYEKL come from the germline V gene. The CDR3 contains 15 residues. The V and J ends lost 2 bases and 1 base respectively, with 9 bases between them. CDR3 DNA: TGCGCCAGCAGCCAAACATGGGGGTCTGGAAACACCATATATTTT. This gives the protein CASSQTWGSGNTIYF.

The rearrangement uses TRBV15 and TRBJ1-1; D not certain. From germline, CDR1 is LNHNV and CDR2 YYDKDF (reference sequence). Trimming took 0 bases from V and 3 from J, leaving 17 bases between them. The CDR3 is made up of 17 amino acids. In nucleotides, the CDR3 is TGTGCCACCAGCAGAGATCGTCTCTGGCATAGGGACACTGAAGCTTTCTTT. Residues: CATSRDRLWHRDTEAFF.

This clonotype was seen at least ten times. The CDR3 is CASSWSGNTIYF. CDR3 DNA: TGTGCCAGCAGTTGGTCTGGAAACACCATATATTTT. The chain recombines TRBV11-2 with TRBJ1-3; D gene ambiguous. The CDR3 has 12 amino acids. CDR1 is SGHAT, CDR2 FQNNGV, per germline. Deletions cut 6 bases from V and 1 base from J, with 4 bases between. Full variable domain (outside the CDR3, taken from reference TRBV11-2 and TRBJ1-3): EAGVAQSPRYKIIEKRQSVAFWCNPISGHATLYWYQQILGQGPKLLIQFQNNGVVDDSQLPKDRFSAERLKGVDSTLKIQPAKLEDSAVYLCASSWSGNTIYFGEGSWLTVV.

The chain has TRBV5-1 and TRBJ2-1; TRBD2 aligns across 10 bases. Germline CDR1 is SGHRS and CDR2 is YFSETQ. Trimming cost V 2 bases and J 4 bases; bases outside gene matches: 3. The CDR3 is made up of 15 amino acids. The CDR3 region has the DNA TGCGCCAGCAGCTTTCTAGCGGGGGCGTACAATGAGCAGTTCTTC. Its translation is CASSFLAGAYNEQFF.

This clonotype has a count of ten or more. The chain joins TRBV20-1 to TRBJ2-1, with D possibly TRBD2 on 7 matching bases. Trimming left V 6 bases short and J 0 bases short, with 21 bases between. This CDR3 comprises 17 residues. Looked up from germline, CDR1 is DFQATT and CDR2 is SNEGSKA (reference sequence). The CDR3 nucleotides are TGCAGTGCCCACCTACAAGGGGGGGGGAGCTCCTACAATGAGCAGTTCTTC. Translation gives CSAHLQGGGSSYNEQFF.

This clonotype was counted many times. The chain carries TRBV20-1 and TRBJ2-7, with 7 bases matching TRBD2. The CDR3 has 15 amino acids. In germline, CDR1 is DFQATT, CDR2 SNEGSKA (reference sequence). Unmatched junction bases numbered 7, after V lost 0 bases and J lost 2 bases. The DNA for the CDR3 is TGCAGTGCTAGAGATGGGCGGGGAGGGCCCTACGAGCAGTACTTC. Translation: CSARDGRGGPYEQYF.

This clonotype was observed at least ten times. This chain links TRBV4-2 with TRBJ2-5, with TRBD1 identical over 10 bases. Losses at the gene ends were 4 bases for V and 2 bases for J; bases not matched to a gene: 4. The CDR3 extends over 15 amino acids. The germline CDR1 and CDR2 sequences are LGHNA and YNFKEQ. The CDR3 nucleotides read TGTGCCAGCAGCCTGGGACAGGGGACGCAAGAGACCCAGTACTTC. It translates to CASSLGQGTQETQYF.

The sample holds many counts of this clonotype. This chain joins TRBV5-1 and TRBJ1-1; weak D call: TRBD1 (5 bases). This CDR3 comprises 16 residues. Germline loops: CDR1 SGHRS, CDR2 YFSETQ. V lost 4 bases to trimming and J lost 1 base, with 17 bases between them. The CDR3, as DNA: TGCGCCAGCAGCCGAACCCCGACAGATACGAACACTGAAGCTTTCTTT. Amino acids: CASSRTPTDTNTEAFF.

This clonotype was detected ten times or more. The chain employs TRBV5-5 and TRBJ1-5; the D gene is possibly TRBD1 (5 bases). Germline values: CDR1 SGHKS, CDR2 YYEKEE (reference sequence). The CDR3 extends over 15 amino acids. The V end lost 0 bases, the J end lost 5 bases, and 12 bases lay between the germline ends. The CDR3 region is CASSLGQGPYQPQHF. CDR3 sequence (DNA): TGTGCCAGCAGCTTGGGGCAGGGACCCTATCAGCCCCAGCATTTT.